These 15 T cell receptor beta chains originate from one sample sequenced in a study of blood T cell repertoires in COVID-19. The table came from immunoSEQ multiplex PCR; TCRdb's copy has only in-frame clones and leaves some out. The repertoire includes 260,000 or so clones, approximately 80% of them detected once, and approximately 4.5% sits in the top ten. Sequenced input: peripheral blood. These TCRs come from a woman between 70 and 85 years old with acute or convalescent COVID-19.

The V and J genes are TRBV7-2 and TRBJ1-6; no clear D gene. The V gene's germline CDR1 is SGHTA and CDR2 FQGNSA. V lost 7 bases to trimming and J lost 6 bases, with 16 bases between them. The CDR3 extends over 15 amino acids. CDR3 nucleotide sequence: TGTGCCAGCACCTCGGGAACTCGGCTTAATTCACCCCTCCACTTT. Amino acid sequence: CASTSGTRLNSPLHF.

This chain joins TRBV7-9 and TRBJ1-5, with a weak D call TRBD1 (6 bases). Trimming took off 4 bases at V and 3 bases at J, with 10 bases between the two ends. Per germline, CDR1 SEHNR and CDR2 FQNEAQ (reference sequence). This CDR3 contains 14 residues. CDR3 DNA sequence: TGTGCCAGCAGCTACGGACAGAACAATCAGCCCCAGCATTTT. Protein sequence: CASSYGQNNQPQHF.

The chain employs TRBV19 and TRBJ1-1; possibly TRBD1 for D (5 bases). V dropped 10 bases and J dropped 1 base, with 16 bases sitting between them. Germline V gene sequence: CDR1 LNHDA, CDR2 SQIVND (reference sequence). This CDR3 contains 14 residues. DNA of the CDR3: TGTGCCAATCGCGGTGGGGCGAGGAACACTGAAGCTTTCTTT. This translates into CANRGGARNTEAFF.

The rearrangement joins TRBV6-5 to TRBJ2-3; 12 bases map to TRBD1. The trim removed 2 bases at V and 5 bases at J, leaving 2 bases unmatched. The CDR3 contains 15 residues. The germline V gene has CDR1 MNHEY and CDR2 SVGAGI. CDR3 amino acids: CASSYGTGGLDTQYF. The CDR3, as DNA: TGTGCCAGCAGTTACGGGACAGGGGGCTTAGATACGCAGTATTTT.

CDR3 region: CASSLGGSQPQHF. CDR3 DNA sequence: TGTGCCAGCAGTTTAGGAGGGAGCCAGCCCCAGCATTTT. The rearrangement joins TRBV12-3 or TRBV12-4 to TRBJ1-5; D unresolved. V was trimmed by 1 base and J by 7 bases, leaving 8 bases between them. The CDR3 is 13 residues long.

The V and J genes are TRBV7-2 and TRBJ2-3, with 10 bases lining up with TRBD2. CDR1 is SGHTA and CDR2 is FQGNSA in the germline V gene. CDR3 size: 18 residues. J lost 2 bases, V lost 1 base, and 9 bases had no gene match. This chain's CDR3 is CASSLGVLAGELTDTQYF. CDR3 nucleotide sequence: TGTGCCAGCAGCTTAGGGGTTCTAGCGGGGGAGCTCACAGATACGCAGTATTTT.

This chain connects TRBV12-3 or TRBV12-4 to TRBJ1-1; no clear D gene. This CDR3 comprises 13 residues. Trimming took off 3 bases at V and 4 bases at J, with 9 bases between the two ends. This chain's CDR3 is CASSFMWSTEAFF. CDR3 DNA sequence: TGTGCCAGCAGTTTTATGTGGAGCACTGAAGCTTTCTTT.

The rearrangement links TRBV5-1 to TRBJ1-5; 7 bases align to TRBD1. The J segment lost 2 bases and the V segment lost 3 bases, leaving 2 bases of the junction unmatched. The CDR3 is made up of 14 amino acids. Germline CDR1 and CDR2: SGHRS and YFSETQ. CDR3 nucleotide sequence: TGCGCCAGCAGCTCTGGACAGGGCAATCAGCCCCAGCATTTT. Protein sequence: CASSSGQGNQPQHF.

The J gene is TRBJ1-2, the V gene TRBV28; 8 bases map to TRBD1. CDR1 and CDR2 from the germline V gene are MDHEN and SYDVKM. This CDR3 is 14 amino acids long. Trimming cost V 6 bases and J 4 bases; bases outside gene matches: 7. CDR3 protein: CASRGTGEAYGYTF. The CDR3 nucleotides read TGTGCCAGCAGGGGGACAGGCGAGGCCTATGGCTACACCTTC.

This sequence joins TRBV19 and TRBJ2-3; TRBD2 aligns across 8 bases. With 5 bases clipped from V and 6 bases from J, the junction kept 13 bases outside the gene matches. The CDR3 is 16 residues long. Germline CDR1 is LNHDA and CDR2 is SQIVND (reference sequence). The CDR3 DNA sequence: TGTGCCAGTAGTTTTGGACTAGCACGCGGTGCGGATACGCAGTATTTT. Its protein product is CASSFGLARGADTQYF.

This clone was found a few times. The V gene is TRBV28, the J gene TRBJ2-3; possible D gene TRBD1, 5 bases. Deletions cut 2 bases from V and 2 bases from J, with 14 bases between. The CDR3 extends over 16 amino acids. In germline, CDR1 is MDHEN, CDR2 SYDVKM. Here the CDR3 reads CASSLVGTGNTDTQYF. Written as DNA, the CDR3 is TGTGCCAGCAGTTTAGTAGGTACAGGAAACACAGATACGCAGTATTTT.

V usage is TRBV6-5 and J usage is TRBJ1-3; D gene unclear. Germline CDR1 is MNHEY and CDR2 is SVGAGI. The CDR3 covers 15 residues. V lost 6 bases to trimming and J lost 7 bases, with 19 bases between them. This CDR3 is CASSSVGEVRNTIYF. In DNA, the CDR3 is TGTGCCAGCAGCTCGGTTGGGGAGGTTCGGAACACCATATATTTT.

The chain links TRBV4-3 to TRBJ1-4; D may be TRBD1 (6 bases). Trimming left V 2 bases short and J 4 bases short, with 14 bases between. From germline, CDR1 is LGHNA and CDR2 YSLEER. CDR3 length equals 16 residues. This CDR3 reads CASSQNRVGHNEKLFF. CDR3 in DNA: TGCGCCAGCAGCCAAAACAGGGTTGGTCATAATGAAAAACTGTTTTTT.

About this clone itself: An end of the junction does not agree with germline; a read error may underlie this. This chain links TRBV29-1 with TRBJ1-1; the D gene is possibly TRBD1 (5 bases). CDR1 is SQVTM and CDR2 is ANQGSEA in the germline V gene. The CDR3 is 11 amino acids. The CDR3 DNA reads TGCAGCGTTGAAGGGGGCCGTGAACCTTTCTTT. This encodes CSVEGGREPFF.

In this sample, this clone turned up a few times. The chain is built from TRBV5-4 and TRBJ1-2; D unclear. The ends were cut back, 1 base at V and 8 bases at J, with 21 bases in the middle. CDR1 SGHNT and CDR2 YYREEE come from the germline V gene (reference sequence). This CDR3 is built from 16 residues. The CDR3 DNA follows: TGTGCCAGCAGCTTGTTTGACTCGACTTCATCGGGGGGCTACACCTTC. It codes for CASSLFDSTSSGGYTF. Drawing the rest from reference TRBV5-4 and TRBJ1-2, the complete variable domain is ETGVTQSPTHLIKTRGQQVTLRCSSQSGHNTVSWYQQALGQGPQFIFQYYREEENGRGNFPPRFSGLQFPNYSSELNVNALELDDSALYLCASSLFDSTSSGGYTFGSGTRLTVV.